Following are 17 T cell receptor beta chains from one sample sequenced in a study of T cells in Graves' hyperthyroidism and ophthalmopathy. Amplified TCR beta CDR3 regions came from RNA transcripts. RT-PCR in the first round (using the HTBI primer set) targeted the TCR CDR3. TCRdb analysed the multiplex PCR reads with MiXCR anew, one entry per CDR3 protein. In the table there are almost 600,000 distinct CDR3 sequences, about half of which are singletons. The sample taken for sequencing was peripheral blood or thyroid tissue (not recorded which). Receptors originate from a young woman with Graves' hyperthyroidism.

This clonotype was found a few times. In DNA, the CDR3 is TGTGCCAGCAGCTTTATGCTCGGGACAGGGGGCTCGGACGGGGAGCTGTTTTTT. Its translation is CASSFMLGTGGSDGELFF. V gene TRBV7-3 combines with J gene TRBJ2-2, with TRBD1 matching over 12 bases. Germline lookup yields CDR1 SGHTA and CDR2 FQGTGA. J gave up 7 bases and V 3 bases, and 12 bases lay outside the gene matches. The CDR3 is 18 residues long.

There are many counts of this clonotype. The rearrangement joins TRBV6-5 to TRBJ1-3, with TRBD1 identical over 9 bases. J was trimmed by 6 bases and V by 6 bases; bases with no gene match: 9. Germline lookup yields CDR1 MNHEY and CDR2 SVGAGI. This CDR3 contains 15 residues. CDR3 sequence reads: CASRQGAKEENTIYF. The CDR3 coding sequence is TGTGCCAGCAGACAGGGGGCAAAGGAGGAAAACACCATATATTTT.

V gene TRBV10-2 combines with J gene TRBJ1-5; no firm D call. CDR1 is WSHSY, CDR2 SAAADI, per germline. Trimming removed 4 bases from V and 7 bases from J, with 8 bases in between. This CDR3 has 12 residues. The CDR3 nucleotides are TGCGCCAGCAGTGTGCTGGGACAGCCCCAGCATTTT. Translated, it gives CASSVLGQPQHF.

The sample holds many counts of this clonotype. This chain links TRBV15 with TRBJ1-5; D gene unclear. Looked up from germline, CDR1 is LNHNV and CDR2 is YYDKDF (reference sequence). Trimming removed 4 bases at V and 0 bases at J, with 10 bases between. The CDR3 has 15 residues. The chain's CDR3 is CATSITVNSNQPQHF. In DNA form, the CDR3 reads TGTGCCACCAGCATAACAGTGAATAGCAATCAGCCCCAGCATTTT.

In its sample, this clonotype was seen many times. V usage is TRBV29-1 and J usage is TRBJ1-1, with unresolved D. CDR1 SQVTM and CDR2 ANQGSEA come from the germline V gene. CDR3 length equals 13 residues. V was pared by 6 bases and J by 4 bases, with 15 bases between. The CDR3 is CSVHSLESTEAFF. The CDR3 coding sequence is TGCAGCGTCCATAGCCTGGAGAGCACTGAAGCTTTCTTT.

V usage is TRBV15 and J usage is TRBJ2-7, with 8 bases identical to TRBD1. CDR1 is LNHNV, CDR2 YYDKDF, per germline (reference sequence). The CDR3 runs 15 residues. J was trimmed by 3 bases and V by 3 bases; bases with no gene match: 7. DNA of the CDR3: TGTGCCACCAGCAGCAATGGACAGGGAAGCTACGAGCAGTACTTC. Translating it yields CATSSNGQGSYEQYF.

On this clonotype: Just one base apart from a much larger clone, this may be a read error. The conserved phenylalanine or tryptophan is not found at the CDR3 terminus, so this likely reflects a read error. The genes are TRBV7-9 and TRBJ2-7, with 7 bases lining up with TRBD1. CDR3 length equals 15 residues. Germline V gives CDR1 SEHNR, CDR2 FQNEAQ (reference sequence). V lost 1 base, J lost 0 bases, and 3 bases stayed unmatched. The CDR3 DNA reads as TGTGCCAGCAGCTTAGAGACAGGGACCTCCTACGAGCAGTACCTC. Translating gives CASSLETGTSYEQYL.

The table lists this clonotype with many counts. The chain links TRBV12-3 or TRBV12-4 to TRBJ1-1, with D perhaps TRBD1 (6 bases). The CDR3 has 18 amino acids. Between the trimmed V and J ends, which lost 6 bases and 0 bases, there was a span of 23 bases. In nucleotides, the CDR3 is TGTGCCAGCAGCCCCCAGGGGCCTTACACTAGGATGAACACTGAAGCTTTCTTT. Translating it yields CASSPQGPYTRMNTEAFF.

This clonotype was seen more than once but under ten times. The chain has TRBV6-1 and TRBJ2-2; D is perhaps TRBD1 (6 bases). Per the germline V gene, CDR1 is MNHNS and CDR2 is SASEGT. This CDR3 is 15 amino acids long. Trimming took 8 bases from V and 0 from J, leaving 13 bases between them. The CDR3 spells CASRIGQTNTGELFF. CDR3 sequence (DNA): TGTGCCAGCCGAATTGGACAGACGAACACCGGGGAGCTGTTTTTT.

The sample holds many counts of this clonotype. The genes are TRBV20-1 and TRBJ2-5, with D perhaps being TRBD1 or TRBD2 (5 bases each). Germline V gene sequence: CDR1 DFQATT, CDR2 SNEGSKA (reference sequence). This CDR3 has 14 residues. V lost 3 bases and J 4 bases, leaving 15 bases between the germline ends. The CDR3 coding sequence is TGCAGTGCTAGTGGTGGGGGTTTCGTAGAGACCCAGTACTTC. Its protein is CSASGGGFVETQYF.

This clonotype was detected ten times or more. V usage is TRBV20-1 and J usage is TRBJ2-7; the match to TRBD2 covers 7 bases. This CDR3 comprises 15 residues. Germline CDR1 is DFQATT and CDR2 is SNEGSKA (reference sequence). J was trimmed by 1 base and V by 6 bases; bases with no gene match: 12. The DNA of the CDR3 is TGCAGTGCCGCGGAGGGCGGGAGAGGGTCCTACGAGCAGTACTTC. Protein: CSAAEGGRGSYEQYF.

In its sample, this clonotype was seen a few times. V is TRBV29-1 and J is TRBJ2-7; 7 bases align to TRBD2. Germline V gives CDR1 SQVTM, CDR2 ANQGSEA. The CDR3 has 13 amino acids. The junction had 8 bases not matched to a gene; V was cut back by 6 bases and J by 3 bases. The CDR3 DNA follows: TGCAGCGTGTATGCTAGCGGAAGCTACGAGCAGTACTTC. It codes for CSVYASGSYEQYF.

This CDR3 is CSVESGIQETQYF. CDR3 nucleotide sequence: TGCAGCGTTGAAAGCGGGATCCAAGAGACCCAGTACTTC. The rearrangement joins TRBV29-1 to TRBJ2-5; 7 nucleotides match TRBD2. CDR3 length: 13 amino acids. Looked up from germline, CDR1 is SQVTM and CDR2 is ANQGSEA. V gave up 2 bases and J gave up 1 base; unmatched junction bases: 1.

About this clonotype itself: With a much larger clone just one base away, this may be a read error. The J gene is TRBJ2-7, the V gene TRBV11-3; a weak D match, TRBD1 (7 bases). CDR3 length: 14 residues. Germline assignment: CDR1 SGHNT and CDR2 YENEEA. This chain's CDR3 is CAGSLEGQNYEQYF. The CDR3 DNA follows: TGTGCCGGCAGCTTGGAGGGACAGAACTACGAGCAGTACTTC. Filled out from reference TRBV11-3 and TRBJ2-7, the complete variable domain reads EAGVVQSPRYKIIEKKQPVAFWCNPISGHNTLYWYLQNLGQGPELLIRYENEEAVDDSQLPKDRFSAERLKGVDSTLKIQPAELGDSAVYLCAGSLEGQNYEQYFGPGTRLTVT.

This clonotype has only a few counts. The rearrangement joins TRBV12-3 or TRBV12-4 to TRBJ1-2; D is unresolved. The germline V and J ends were trimmed by 6 bases and 4 bases, with 18 bases remaining between them. The CDR3 consists of 15 residues. The CDR3 reads CASSASSDHSYGYTF. The CDR3 region has the DNA TGTGCCAGCAGCGCTTCCAGCGACCACTCCTATGGCTACACCTTC.

This clonotype was seen many times. Relative to the germline gene, one junction end is altered; a read error may explain this. The chain employs TRBV7-7 and TRBJ2-2, with TRBD2 identical over 7 bases. The CDR3 has 14 residues. Per germline, CDR1 SSHAT and CDR2 FNYEAQ (reference sequence). The CDR3 sequence: CASSLLADTGELFF. DNA of the CDR3: TGTGCTAGCAGCTTGCTAGCGGACACCGGGGAGCTGTTTTTT.

This clonotype was detected only once. A much larger clonotype is one base distant, so this may be a read error. The rearrangement joins TRBV6-5 to TRBJ1-2; D is perhaps TRBD1 (5 bases). Germline CDR1 and CDR2: MNHEY and SVGAGI. V dropped 5 bases and J dropped 6 bases, with 13 bases sitting between them. This CDR3 has 13 residues. The CDR3 DNA reads as TGTGCCAGCAGTAGTAGGGACGGGGATGGCTACACCTTC. Amino acid sequence: CASSSRDGDGYTF.